Each of the 20 T cell receptor beta chains below was sequenced from the same sample in a study of shared clonotypes between healthy human individuals. Clones were sequenced by immunoSEQ multiplex PCR, and TCRdb holds only the in-frame ones, with some missing. Of 230,000 or so clones listed, 65% were seen once; the top ten hold around 10%. The specimen sequenced was memory CD4+ T cells sorted from blood. The subset here: CD45RA-negative fraction. The origin of the receptors is a man aged 25 to 40 in good health.

This chain joins TRBV19 and TRBJ2-2; D not resolved. Per the germline V gene, CDR1 is LNHDA and CDR2 is SQIVND (reference sequence). Trimming stripped 7 bases from V and 6 bases from J, with 12 bases between. This CDR3 has 13 residues. The CDR3 here is CASMSNRAGELFF. The CDR3 DNA reads as TGTGCCAGTATGAGTAATAGGGCCGGGGAGCTGTTTTTT. The whole variable domain, remainder taken from reference TRBV19 and TRBJ2-2, is DGGITQSPKYLFRKEGQNVTLSCEQNLNHDAMYWYRQDPGQGLRLIYYSQIVNDFQKGDIAEGYSVSREKKESFPLTVTSAQKNPTAFYLCASMSNRAGELFFGEGSRLTVL.

The gene calls are TRBV5-6 and TRBJ2-1; 9 bases are a match to TRBD2. The CDR3 contains 15 residues. CDR1 SGHDT and CDR2 YYEEEE come from the germline V gene. The trim removed 3 bases at V and 9 bases at J, leaving 10 bases unmatched. The CDR3 sequence: CASSSTSGWSGEQFF. The CDR3 nucleotides are TGTGCCAGCAGCTCCACTAGCGGGTGGTCGGGTGAGCAGTTCTTC.

The V gene is TRBV5-4, the J gene TRBJ2-1; 7 bases match TRBD1. CDR1 SGHNT and CDR2 YYREEE come from the germline V gene (reference sequence). V dropped 7 bases and J dropped 6; count of bases not matched to a gene: 13. The CDR3 sequence is 15 residues long. In DNA, the CDR3 is TGTGCCAGCGGATTGACAGGGAGTTCTTCCAATGAGCAGTTCTTC. It translates to CASGLTGSSSNEQFF.

CDR3: CSVDTLGTVDYTEAFF. The CDR3 DNA reads as TGCAGCGTAGATACCCTAGGGACAGTGGATTACACTGAAGCTTTCTTT. The chain carries TRBV29-1 and TRBJ1-1; 7 nucleotides align to TRBD1. CDR1 and CDR2 from the germline V gene are SQVTM and ANQGSEA. The CDR3 extends over 16 amino acids. The J segment lost 3 bases and the V segment lost 6 bases, leaving 16 bases of the junction unmatched.

The gene calls are TRBV9 and TRBJ2-4, with 7 nucleotides matching TRBD1. The CDR3 runs to 15 residues. The ends lost 0 bases at V and 4 bases at J; junction bases unmatched: 4. Germline V gene sequence: CDR1 SGDLS, CDR2 YYNGEE. CDR3 bases: TGTGCCAGCAGCGTAGCTGCGGACAGGAAAAACATTCAGTACTTC. It is translated as CASSVAADRKNIQYF.

The V gene is TRBV5-1, the J gene TRBJ1-1; D perhaps matches TRBD1 (6 bases). The V gene lost 4 bases and the J gene lost 4 bases, with 11 bases spanning the gap. Germline V gene lookup returns CDR1 SGHRS and CDR2 YFSETQ. The CDR3 consists of 13 residues. The CDR3: CASSMDSGTEAFF. CDR3 coding DNA: TGCGCCAGCAGCATGGACAGTGGCACTGAAGCTTTCTTT.

The chain uses TRBV6-1 and TRBJ2-5; no clear D gene. The CDR3 is 14 residues long. The V end was cut by 6 bases, the J end by 2 bases, with 13 bases between. Germline CDR1 MNHNS, CDR2 SASEGT. The CDR3 DNA reads as TGTGCCAGCAGATTGGTACAAATACAAGAGACCCAGTACTTC. It translates to CASRLVQIQETQYF.

The table lists this clone with a few counts. Written as DNA, the CDR3 is TGTGCCAGCAGCTCCTTTACTAGCGCAAGCTCCTACAATGAGCAGTTCTTC. This sequence encodes CASSSFTSASSYNEQFF. The chain links TRBV7-9 to TRBJ2-1; 7 positions match TRBD2. This CDR3 comprises 17 residues. V was clipped by 4 bases and J by 0 bases; unmatched bases: 9. The germline V gene encodes CDR1 SEHNR and CDR2 FQNEAQ (reference sequence).

The chain joins TRBV27 to TRBJ2-1; tentative D call: TRBD1 (5 bases). Germline-derived CDR1 and CDR2 are MNHEY and SMNVEV (reference sequence). CDR3 size: 13 residues. The V and J ends lost 6 bases and 0 bases respectively, with 6 bases between them. The CDR3 nucleotides are TGTGCCAGCAGCAGGGTCTCCTACAATGAGCAGTTCTTC. Translating gives CASSRVSYNEQFF.

This sequence joins TRBV6-1 and TRBJ2-5; D possibly corresponds to TRBD1 (6 bases). The V gene's germline CDR1 is MNHNS and CDR2 SASEGT. V was shortened by 6 bases and J by 4 bases, with 12 bases between the two germline ends. The CDR3 runs 13 residues. The CDR3 region has the DNA TGTGCCAGCAGCATGACAGGACCAGAGACCCAGTACTTC. Protein sequence: CASSMTGPETQYF.

In DNA form, the CDR3 reads TGTGCCAGCAGCCGCGGGACAGTCGGAGAGACCCAGTACTTC. Translated: CASSRGTVGETQYF. The chain recombines TRBV5-5 with TRBJ2-5; D might be TRBD1 (7 bases). Germline V gene sequence: CDR1 SGHKS, CDR2 YYEKEE (reference sequence). The CDR3 sequence is 14 residues long. With 4 bases removed from V and 4 bases from J, the gap between germline ends came to 14 bases.

This clone has just a few counts. The chain has TRBV7-3 and TRBJ2-1, with D possibly matching TRBD2 (5 bases). CDR3 length: 15 residues. The V end was cut by 0 bases, the J end by 2 bases, with 8 bases between. Germline values: CDR1 SGHTA, CDR2 FQGTGA. CDR3 DNA: TGTGCCAGCAGCTTAACCGGGAACCCCTACAATGAGCAGTTCTTC. It specifies CASSLTGNPYNEQFF.

V usage is TRBV11-1 and J usage is TRBJ2-7, with a weak D call TRBD2 (6 bases). The germline CDR1 and CDR2 sequences are SGHAT and FQDESV (reference sequence). This CDR3 has 16 residues. Trimming left V 2 bases short and J 1 base short, with 15 bases between. For the CDR3, the DNA is TGTGCCAGCAGCTTAATCACCCGGGGGAATTCCTACGAGCAGTACTTC. Amino acid sequence: CASSLITRGNSYEQYF.

This clone appeared a single time. V is TRBV6-5 and J is TRBJ2-7; TRBD2 aligns across 7 bases. V lost 1 base, J lost 3 bases, and 6 bases stayed unmatched. This CDR3 has 15 amino acids. The germline V gene has CDR1 MNHEY and CDR2 SVGAGI. The CDR3 is CASSYLDQRGYEQYF. CDR3 in DNA: TGTGCCAGCAGTTACTTAGACCAGCGGGGCTACGAGCAGTACTTC.

This clone was found once. The V gene is TRBV18, the J gene TRBJ2-1, with no clear D. Trimming cost V 6 bases and J 8 bases, with 11 bases left between them. CDR1 KGHSH and CDR2 LQKENI come from the germline V gene. This CDR3 contains 12 residues. The CDR3: CASSQKGDEQFF. As DNA, the CDR3 is TGTGCCAGCTCCCAAAAAGGTGATGAGCAGTTCTTC.

This clone has a handful of counts. The J gene is TRBJ2-5, the V gene TRBV6-5; TRBD2 matches at 8 bases. After removal of 6 bases from V and 5 bases from J, the junction contained 8 bases not matched to a gene. Germline V gives CDR1 MNHEY, CDR2 SVGAGI. The CDR3 covers 14 residues. The CDR3 region is CASRAGGVTETQYF. The CDR3 DNA reads as TGTGCCAGCAGGGCCGGGGGGGTGACGGAGACCCAGTACTTC.

On this clone itself: A read error may produce the germline difference seen at one junction end. This sequence joins TRBV20-1 and TRBJ2-3; the D gene is possibly TRBD2 (6 bases). Germline V lookup: CDR1 DFQATT, CDR2 SNEGSKA (reference sequence). This CDR3 is 11 amino acids long. This chain's CDR3 is CSASDGTSSNF. The CDR3 DNA follows: TGCAGTGCTAGTGATGGGACTTCTAGTAATTTT.

This clone has a handful of counts. The chain carries TRBV11-1 and TRBJ1-2; D gene uncertain. The V end was cut by 5 bases, the J end by 4 bases, with 20 bases between. Germline lookup yields CDR1 SGHAT and CDR2 FQDESV (reference sequence). There are 16 residues in the CDR3. The CDR3 coding sequence is TGTGCCAGCAGCCCCCACGGCCACCCGGGTGGCTATGGCTACACCTTC. It specifies CASSPHGHPGGYGYTF.

The rearrangement uses TRBV15 and TRBJ2-7; TRBD1 is a possible D gene (5 bases). The V and J ends lost 4 bases and 0 bases respectively, with 10 bases between them. The CDR3 extends over 14 amino acids. CDR1 LNHNV and CDR2 YYDKDF come from the germline V gene (reference sequence). The CDR3 sequence: CATSIGADSYEQYF. CDR3 nucleotide sequence: TGTGCCACCAGCATAGGGGCTGACTCCTACGAGCAGTACTTC.

The V and J genes are TRBV28 and TRBJ2-5, with 8 bases identical to TRBD2. Germline lookup yields CDR1 MDHEN and CDR2 SYDVKM. CDR3 size: 13 residues. V shed 9 bases and J 5 bases; nucleotides not matched to a gene: 8. The CDR3 is CASGVAGRETQYF. The CDR3 nucleotides are TGTGCCAGTGGGGTAGCGGGAAGGGAGACCCAGTACTTC.